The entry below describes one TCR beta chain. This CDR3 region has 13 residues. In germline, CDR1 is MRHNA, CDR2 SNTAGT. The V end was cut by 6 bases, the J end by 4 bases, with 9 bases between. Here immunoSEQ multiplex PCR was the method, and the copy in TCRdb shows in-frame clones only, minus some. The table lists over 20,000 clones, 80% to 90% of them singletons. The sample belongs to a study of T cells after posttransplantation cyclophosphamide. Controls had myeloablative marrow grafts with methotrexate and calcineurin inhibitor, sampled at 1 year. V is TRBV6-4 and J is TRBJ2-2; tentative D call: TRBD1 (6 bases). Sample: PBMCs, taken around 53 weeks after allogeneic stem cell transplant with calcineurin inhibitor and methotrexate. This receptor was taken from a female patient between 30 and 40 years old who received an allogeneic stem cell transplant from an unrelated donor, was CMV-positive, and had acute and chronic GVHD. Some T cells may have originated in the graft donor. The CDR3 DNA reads TGTGCCAGCAGAAGACAGGTCACCGGGGAGCTGTTTTTT. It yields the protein CASRRQVTGELFF.